The next 23 T cell receptor beta chains were all read from a single sample in a study of cytomegalovirus exposure and HLA in healthy donors. The PCR used 60 Vbeta and 13 Jbeta primers. Assay used: immunoSEQ multiplex PCR; TCRdb lists only in-frame clones, some missing. The data contain around 78,000 clones, around 60% of them seen just once; the ten biggest clones take up more than 5%. Sample: PBMCs. The source of these receptors is a man aged 30-40 years in good health and CMV-seropositive.

J is TRBJ2-5 and V is TRBV2; TRBD1 is a possible D gene (5 bases). V lost 7 bases and J 3 bases, leaving 12 bases between the germline ends. This CDR3 contains 13 residues. The germline CDR1 and CDR2 sequences are SNHLY and FYNNEI. This chain's CDR3 is CASKAGWEETQYF. The DNA for the CDR3 is TGTGCCAGCAAAGCAGGGTGGGAAGAGACCCAGTACTTC. Full variable domain (outside the CDR3, taken from reference TRBV2 and TRBJ2-5): EPEVTQTPSHQVTQMGQEVILRCVPISNHLYFYWYRQILGQKVEFLVSFYNNEISEKSEIFDDQFSVERPDGSNFTLKIRSTKLEDSAMYFCASKAGWEETQYFGPGTRLLVL.

The chain carries TRBV9 and TRBJ2-5; 10 bases line up with TRBD2. Germline loops: CDR1 SGDLS, CDR2 YYNGEE. The CDR3 is 16 amino acids. Trimming at V came to 4 bases and at J to 7 bases, leaving 13 bases not matched to a gene. DNA of the CDR3: TGTGCCAGCAGCTCCCGCGGTAGCGGGGGGTTCGGGACCCAGTACTTC. Translated: CASSSRGSGGFGTQYF. The entire variable domain, with the rest obtained from reference TRBV9 and TRBJ2-5, is as follows: DSGVTQTPKHLITATGQRVTLRCSPRSGDLSVYWYQQSLDQGLQFLIQYYNGEERAKGNILERFSAQQFPDLHSELNLSSLELGDSALYFCASSSRGSGGFGTQYFGPGTRLLVL.

The V and J genes are TRBV7-9 and TRBJ2-3, with 7 bases that match TRBD1. V shed 4 bases, J shed 5 bases, and the junction held 12 bases outside the gene matches. CDR1 SEHNR and CDR2 FQNEAQ come from the germline V gene (reference sequence). The CDR3 contains 16 residues. CDR3 DNA: TGTGCCAGCAGCTACCGGAGAGGGGGCTTTGTAGATACGCAGTATTTT. Translation: CASSYRRGGFVDTQYF. The whole variable domain, filled in from reference TRBV7-9 and TRBJ2-3, reads DTGVSQNPRHKITKRGQNVTFRCDPISEHNRLYWYRQTLGQGPEFLTYFQNEAQLEKSRLLSDRFSAERPKGSFSTLEIQRTEQGDSAMYLCASSYRRGGFVDTQYFGPGTRLTVL.

The chain employs TRBV28 and TRBJ2-7; the match to TRBD1 covers 11 bases. With V trimmed by 4 bases and J by 5 bases, 7 bases remained unmatched. In germline, CDR1 is MDHEN, CDR2 SYDVKM. The CDR3 totals 15 residues. Here the CDR3 DNA reads TGTGCCAGCAGTTCGACCGGGACAGGGGGTAACGAGCAGTACTTC. Translated, it gives CASSSTGTGGNEQYF.

This clone was detected a few times. The V call is TRBV5-4, the J call TRBJ1-4, with D unclear. Between the trimmed V and J ends, which lost 4 bases and 8 bases, there was a span of 12 bases. The CDR3 length is 13 residues. Germline CDR1 is SGHNT and CDR2 is YYREEE (reference sequence). In nucleotides, the CDR3 is TGTGCCAGCAGCCCCGGGAGTACCGAAAAACTGTTTTTT. Protein: CASSPGSTEKLFF. The full variable domain, its missing parts supplied by reference TRBV5-4 and TRBJ1-4, is ETGVTQSPTHLIKTRGQQVTLRCSSQSGHNTVSWYQQALGQGPQFIFQYYREEENGRGNFPPRFSGLQFPNYSSELNVNALELDDSALYLCASSPGSTEKLFFGSGTQLSVL.

The chain couples TRBV6-1 to TRBJ2-7; possibly TRBD1 for D (9 bases). In germline, CDR1 is MNHNS, CDR2 SASEGT. The CDR3 is made up of 14 amino acids. V lost 3 bases to trimming and J lost 7 bases, with 16 bases between them. The CDR3, as DNA: TGTGCCAGCAGTGAGATTAGCGGGACAGGGGAGCAGTACTTC. Its protein product is CASSEISGTGEQYF.

This chain joins TRBV7-2 and TRBJ2-5; tentatively, D is TRBD2 (6 bases). This CDR3 has 13 amino acids. V dropped 5 bases and J dropped 5 bases, with 12 bases sitting between them. Germline assignment: CDR1 SGHTA and CDR2 FQGNSA. The CDR3 bases are TGTGCCAGCAGCAACAGCCGGGGGGAGACCCAGTACTTC. Translation gives CASSNSRGETQYF.

V and J are TRBV15 and TRBJ2-5; TRBD2 might be the D (5 bases). Germline-derived CDR1 and CDR2 are LNHNV and YYDKDF (reference sequence). V lost 3 bases, J lost 7 bases, and 9 bases lay in between. This CDR3 region has 12 residues. CDR3 in DNA: TGTGCCACCAGCAGGGCCCGGGGGACCCAGTACTTC. As protein: CATSRARGTQYF.

J is TRBJ2-1 and V is TRBV7-2, with 8 bases matching TRBD2. The V gene's germline CDR1 is SGHTA and CDR2 FQGNSA. Germline trimming cut 5 bases from V and 8 bases from J; bases unmatched to any gene: 11. The CDR3 consists of 15 residues. In DNA, the CDR3 is TGTGCCAGCAGCCGTTTTCAAGCGGGAGTCTATGAGCAGTTCTTC. This translates into CASSRFQAGVYEQFF. Complete variable domain (other parts from reference TRBV7-2 and TRBJ2-1): GAGVSQSPSNKVTEKGKDVELRCDPISGHTALYWYRQSLGQGLEFLIYFQGNSAPDKSGLPSDRFSAERTGGSVSTLTIQRTQQEDSAVYLCASSRFQAGVYEQFFGPGTRLTVL.

The chain is built from TRBV15 and TRBJ2-7; TRBD1 might be the D (5 bases). CDR1 is LNHNV, CDR2 YYDKDF, per germline (reference sequence). Trimming stripped 7 bases from V and 2 bases from J, with 15 bases between. This CDR3 is 14 amino acids long. Here the CDR3 reads CATNPGASTYEQYF. In DNA, the CDR3 is TGTGCCACCAACCCTGGGGCTTCAACCTACGAGCAGTACTTC.

The chain uses TRBV10-3 and TRBJ2-7; D ambiguous. This CDR3 contains 13 residues. With 2 bases removed from V and 0 bases from J, the gap between germline ends came to 5 bases. Germline V lookup: CDR1 ENHRY, CDR2 SYGVKD. The CDR3 spells CAISERSSYEQYF. CDR3 bases: TGTGCCATCAGTGAGCGGAGCTCCTACGAGCAGTACTTC.

There are a few counts of this clone. The chain combines TRBV19 with TRBJ1-4; TRBD1 might be the D (6 bases). From germline, CDR1 is LNHDA and CDR2 SQIVND (reference sequence). CDR3 length: 13 residues. V lost 7 bases and J lost 8, with 14 bases in between. The CDR3 protein is CASKEGGGEKLFF. The CDR3 bases are TGTGCCAGTAAGGAAGGGGGGGGAGAAAAACTGTTTTTT.

The chain links TRBV6-1 to TRBJ2-2; D might be TRBD1 (6 bases). The CDR3 sequence is 14 residues long. Trimming pared 5 bases from V and 3 bases from J, leaving 10 bases between. Germline V lookup: CDR1 MNHNS, CDR2 SASEGT. The CDR3 is CASSPGDHTGELFF. DNA for the CDR3: TGTGCCAGCAGTCCAGGGGACCACACCGGGGAGCTGTTTTTT.

This chain uses TRBV6-5 with TRBJ2-7, with a tentative D call TRBD1 (5 bases). This CDR3 spans 13 amino acids. V lost 2 bases, J lost 5 bases, and 10 bases lay in between. In germline, CDR1 is MNHEY, CDR2 SVGAGI. This chain's CDR3 is CASSYARVNEQYF. Here the CDR3 DNA reads TGTGCCAGCAGTTACGCCAGGGTAAACGAGCAGTACTTC.

This clone showed up just a few times. J is TRBJ2-4 and V is TRBV7-9, with 12 bases aligning to TRBD2. The germline V gene encodes CDR1 SEHNR and CDR2 FQNEAQ (reference sequence). Trimming removed 5 bases from V and 1 base from J; junction bases left unmatched: 3. The CDR3 sequence is 16 residues long. This CDR3 is CASSRGTSGAKNIQYF. The DNA of the CDR3 is TGTGCCAGCAGCCGAGGGACTAGCGGGGCCAAAAACATTCAGTACTTC.

The rearrangement links TRBV2 to TRBJ2-7, with 11 nucleotides matching TRBD2. The V segment lost 6 bases and the J segment 4 bases; nucleotides outside the gene matches: 8. CDR1 SNHLY and CDR2 FYNNEI come from the germline V gene. This CDR3 comprises 15 residues. The CDR3, as DNA: TGTGCCAGCAGATTAGCGGGGGGGAAAGCTTACGAGCAGTACTTC. Translation: CASRLAGGKAYEQYF.

This clone has more than one count but fewer than ten. The CDR3 loop reads CASSLGGQGWGELFF. The CDR3 DNA reads TGTGCCAGCAGCTTAGGTGGACAGGGGTGGGGGGAGCTGTTTTTT. The J gene is TRBJ2-2, the V gene TRBV7-8, with 9 bases lining up with TRBD1. This CDR3 contains 15 residues. Germline CDR1 and CDR2: SGHVS and FQNEAQ. The V segment lost 1 base and the J segment 8 bases; nucleotides outside the gene matches: 5.

This clone has more than one count but fewer than ten. The chain recombines TRBV2 with TRBJ2-6, with D possibly being TRBD2 (5 bases). The CDR3 is made up of 17 amino acids. CDR1 and CDR2 from the germline V gene are SNHLY and FYNNEI. V was cut by 6 bases and J by 0 bases, with 15 bases left in between. CDR3 loop: CASSWSTGSSGANVLTF. Here the CDR3 DNA reads TGTGCCAGCAGCTGGTCGACGGGGAGCTCTGGGGCCAACGTCCTGACTTTC. Drawing the rest from reference TRBV2 and TRBJ2-6, the complete variable domain is EPEVTQTPSHQVTQMGQEVILRCVPISNHLYFYWYRQILGQKVEFLVSFYNNEISEKSEIFDDQFSVERPDGSNFTLKIRSTKLEDSAMYFCASSWSTGSSGANVLTFGAGSRLTVL.

The V and J genes are TRBV2 and TRBJ1-5; 9 bases agree with TRBD1. J was trimmed by 6 bases and V by 3 bases; bases with no gene match: 9. Germline V gene lookup returns CDR1 SNHLY and CDR2 FYNNEI. The CDR3 has 16 residues. The CDR3 region has the DNA TGTGCCAGCAGTGATTCGACAGGGGGTAGTCGTCAGCCCCAGCATTTT. This encodes CASSDSTGGSRQPQHF.

This clone has more than one count but fewer than ten. The chain employs TRBV14 and TRBJ2-5; 7 nucleotides line up with TRBD2. V dropped 4 bases and J dropped 2; count of bases not matched to a gene: 7. Germline V gene data show CDR1 as SGHDN and CDR2 as FVKESK. This CDR3 contains 15 residues. DNA of the CDR3: TGTGCCAGCAGCCGGGGCTACGGGGGGCAAGAGACCCAGTACTTC. Its translation is CASSRGYGGQETQYF.

This chain connects TRBV2 to TRBJ2-3, with TRBD2 matching 16 bases. Germline CDR1 SNHLY, CDR2 FYNNEI. Unmatched junction bases numbered 14, after V lost 9 bases and J lost 14 bases. This CDR3 spans 15 amino acids. This CDR3 is CASSSVGLAGGPGYF. CDR3 DNA sequence: TGTGCCAGTTCATCCGTGGGACTAGCGGGAGGGCCAGGGTATTTT.

This chain uses TRBV9 with TRBJ2-3; TRBD2 matches 10 bases. This CDR3 is 16 amino acids long. V was clipped by 2 bases and J by 2 bases; unmatched bases: 5. Germline CDR1 and CDR2: SGDLS and YYNGEE. CDR3 nucleotide sequence: TGTGCCAGCAGCGTCCGAGCGGGGGGGCCCACAGATACGCAGTATTTT. Amino acid sequence: CASSVRAGGPTDTQYF. Full variable domain (outside the CDR3, taken from reference TRBV9 and TRBJ2-3): DSGVTQTPKHLITATGQRVTLRCSPRSGDLSVYWYQQSLDQGLQFLIQYYNGEERAKGNILERFSAQQFPDLHSELNLSSLELGDSALYFCASSVRAGGPTDTQYFGPGTRLTVL.

This rearrangement joins TRBV7-9 to TRBJ2-7, with D tentatively TRBD1 (6 bases). This CDR3 has 14 residues. The V gene lost 0 bases and the J gene lost 7 bases, with 13 bases spanning the gap. Germline values: CDR1 SEHNR, CDR2 FQNEAQ (reference sequence). This CDR3 is CASSLAQGWEEQYF. CDR3 nucleotides: TGTGCCAGCAGCTTAGCACAGGGATGGGAGGAGCAGTACTTC.